The 5 T cell receptor beta chains below all came from one sample that was sequenced in a study of blood T cells in healthy people across ages. A sample-barcoded 5' primer and a J-beta primer mix were used in a second PCR of about 7 to 12 cycles. One entry per CDR3 protein, called by TCRdb with MiXCR from the 5' RACE reads. This sample has nearly 800,000 distinct CDR3 sequences, with 56% found just once. The sequenced sample was blood. These receptor sequences come from a middle-aged man in good health.

This chain connects TRBV28 to TRBJ2-7; D is possibly TRBD1 (6 bases). The V gene lost 7 bases and the J gene lost 3 bases, with 25 bases spanning the gap. Germline CDR1 and CDR2: MDHEN and SYDVKM. This CDR3 spans 17 amino acids. This CDR3 is CASNPIFRDTGRYEQYF. The CDR3 DNA sequence: TGTGCCAGCAACCCTATCTTCCGGGACACGGGGCGCTACGAGCAGTACTTC.

This rearrangement joins TRBV5-6 to TRBJ1-2; D is possibly TRBD1 (6 bases). Germline-derived CDR1 and CDR2 are SGHDT and YYEEEE. This CDR3 spans 14 amino acids. V was pared by 2 bases and J by 4 bases, with 12 bases between. CDR3 amino acids: CASSLQGSAYGYTF. In DNA, the CDR3 is TGTGCCAGCAGCTTACAGGGTTCTGCCTATGGCTACACCTTC. Supplemented by reference TRBV5-6 and TRBJ1-2, the full variable domain reads DAGVTQSPTHLIKTRGQQVTLRCSPKSGHDTVSWYQQALGQGPQFIFQYYEEEERQRGNFPDRFSGHQFPNYSSELNVNALLLGDSALYLCASSLQGSAYGYTFGSGTRLTVV.

This clonotype was seen more than once but under ten times. This chain links TRBV29-1 with TRBJ2-3; tentatively, D is TRBD2 (6 bases). V was shortened by 5 bases and J by 3 bases, with 12 bases between the two germline ends. The V gene's germline CDR1 is SQVTM and CDR2 ANQGSEA. The length of the CDR3 is 13 residues. The CDR3 DNA sequence: TGCAGCGTTCGGAGGGACGAGACAGATACGCAGTATTTT. Encoded protein: CSVRRDETDTQYF.

Here the CDR3 reads CASSPQEVLAGVQETQYF. The CDR3 nucleotides read TGTGCCAGCAGCCCCCAAGAGGTGCTAGCGGGAGTACAAGAGACCCAGTACTTC. The gene calls are TRBV7-9 and TRBJ2-5; the match to TRBD2 covers 10 bases. This CDR3 is built from 18 residues. The germline CDR1 and CDR2 sequences are SEHNR and FQNEAQ (reference sequence). The junction had 14 bases not matched to a gene; V was cut back by 5 bases and J by 2 bases.

The rearrangement joins TRBV28 to TRBJ1-6; D unclear. Germline V gene lookup returns CDR1 MDHEN and CDR2 SYDVKM. Trimming removed 8 bases from V and 7 bases from J, with 9 bases in between. The CDR3 runs to 12 residues. The CDR3 nucleotides are TGTGCCAGCGAACAACTGAATTCACCCCTCCACTTT. This translates into CASEQLNSPLHF.